One sample yielded the 18 T cell receptor beta chains listed below, sequenced in a study of T cells in Graves' hyperthyroidism and ophthalmopathy. It was RNA transcripts that yielded the amplified TCR beta CDR3 regions. Primed by the HTBI set, a first-round RT-PCR was run on the TCR CDR3. In TCRdb, the multiplex PCR reads were re-called with MiXCR into one record per CDR3 protein. The sample includes 490,000 or so distinct CDR3 sequences, about 16% of them seen just once. Sequencing input: blood. The receptors come from a woman aged 30 to 39 with Graves' ophthalmopathy.

This clonotype appeared many times. The chain recombines TRBV2 with TRBJ2-3; TRBD2 matches 7 bases. The CDR3 consists of 17 residues. Looked up from germline, CDR1 is SNHLY and CDR2 is FYNNEI. V was clipped by 3 bases and J by 1 base; unmatched bases: 10. The CDR3 loop is CASSDDDAGDGTDTQYF. For the CDR3, the DNA is TGTGCCAGCAGTGACGATGACGCGGGAGACGGCACAGATACGCAGTATTTT.

This clonotype was recorded many times. The chain links TRBV2 to TRBJ2-7; D is perhaps TRBD1 (6 bases). Trimming took off 4 bases at V and 9 bases at J, with 22 bases between the two ends. In germline, CDR1 is SNHLY, CDR2 FYNNEI. The CDR3 extends over 15 amino acids. The CDR3 spells CASSATGQQGSGQYF. CDR3 in DNA: TGTGCCAGCAGTGCCACCGGCCAACAGGGAAGTGGGCAGTACTTC.

The chain couples TRBV28 to TRBJ2-3; the match to TRBD1 covers 9 bases. Trimming took 4 bases from V and 4 from J; bases not matched to a gene: 9. Germline V gene lookup returns CDR1 MDHEN and CDR2 SYDVKM. The CDR3 is 16 amino acids. This CDR3 is CASSSAGTGWSDTQYF. The CDR3 bases are TGTGCCAGCAGTTCAGCCGGGACAGGGTGGTCAGATACGCAGTATTTT.

The sample holds a few counts of this clonotype. The rearrangement uses TRBV20-1 and TRBJ2-3; possibly TRBD2 for D (6 bases). Germline CDR1 DFQATT, CDR2 SNEGSKA (reference sequence). With 2 bases removed from V and 3 bases from J, the gap between germline ends came to 18 bases. The CDR3 consists of 16 residues. The CDR3 region has the DNA TGCAGTGCTAGATCGCTCGGGAGCCCCGGGACAGATACGCAGTATTTT. It encodes CSARSLGSPGTDTQYF.

This clonotype has more than one count but fewer than ten. V is TRBV16 and J is TRBJ2-1, with D possibly being TRBD1 (5 bases). The germline V gene encodes CDR1 KGHSY and CDR2 FQNENV. Between the trimmed V and J ends, which lost 7 bases and 2 bases, there was a span of 15 bases. The CDR3 runs 15 residues. The CDR3 DNA reads TGTGCCAGCACCCTCGGGCAGGGAACCTACAATGAGCAGTTCTTC. It translates to CASTLGQGTYNEQFF.

This rearrangement joins TRBV7-6 to TRBJ2-1, with 7 bases lining up with TRBD2. There are 14 residues in the CDR3. CDR1 and CDR2 (germline): SGHVS, FNYEAQ. Unmatched junction bases numbered 6, after V lost 3 bases and J lost 7 bases. The CDR3 is CASSFRTSLNEQFF. In DNA, the CDR3 is TGTGCCAGCAGCTTCAGGACTAGTTTGAATGAGCAGTTCTTC.

This clonotype was seen a single time. J is TRBJ2-1 and V is TRBV5-1; either TRBD1 or TRBD2 may fit D (6 bases each). The length of the CDR3 is 17 residues. CDR1 is SGHRS and CDR2 is YFSETQ in the germline V gene. V lost 3 bases and J lost 3, with 19 bases in between. The chain's CDR3 is CASSSVGGRVGYNEQFF. The CDR3 nucleotides are TGCGCCAGCAGCTCGGTGGGGGGCAGGGTCGGCTACAATGAGCAGTTCTTC.

This chain connects TRBV9 to TRBJ2-5, with D possibly matching TRBD2 (5 bases). The CDR3 is 16 residues long. Germline values: CDR1 SGDLS, CDR2 YYNGEE. With 0 bases removed from V and 4 bases from J, the gap between germline ends came to 16 bases. This CDR3 is CASSVAAGRGLETQYF. CDR3 in DNA: TGTGCCAGCAGCGTAGCTGCCGGGCGAGGGTTAGAGACCCAGTACTTC. The complete variable domain, with remaining parts taken from reference TRBV9 and TRBJ2-5, reads DSGVTQTPKHLITATGQRVTLRCSPRSGDLSVYWYQQSLDQGLQFLIQYYNGEERAKGNILERFSAQQFPDLHSELNLSSLELGDSALYFCASSVAAGRGLETQYFGPGTRLLVL.

This clonotype was detected a few times. This chain joins TRBV20-1 and TRBJ2-3, with D perhaps TRBD1 or TRBD2 (5 bases each). The CDR3 sequence is 13 residues long. Trimming left V 4 bases short and J 3 bases short, with 11 bases between. CDR1 is DFQATT, CDR2 SNEGSKA, per germline (reference sequence). This CDR3 is CSAKRDGTDTQYF. For the CDR3, the DNA is TGCAGTGCTAAACGGGACGGGACAGATACGCAGTATTTT.

The sample holds many counts of this clonotype. The chain employs TRBV11-2 and TRBJ1-1; the match to TRBD1 covers 7 bases. The V gene end was trimmed by 1 base and the J gene end by 4 bases; junction bases not matched to a gene: 9. Germline values: CDR1 SGHAT, CDR2 FQNNGV. This CDR3 has 16 amino acids. The CDR3 sequence: CASSLAPGGPITEAFF. The DNA of the CDR3 is TGTGCCAGCAGCTTAGCTCCAGGGGGACCGATCACTGAAGCTTTCTTT.

This clonotype was picked up many times. The chain joins TRBV29-1 to TRBJ1-2, with unresolved D. The V gene lost 0 bases and the J gene lost 0 bases, with 11 bases spanning the gap. The germline V gene encodes CDR1 SQVTM and CDR2 ANQGSEA. The CDR3 extends over 15 amino acids. DNA for the CDR3: TGCAGCGTTGAAGATCTTCGGGCCGCTAACTATGGCTACACCTTC. Translating gives CSVEDLRAANYGYTF.

There are many counts of this clonotype. The J gene is TRBJ1-4, the V gene TRBV5-1, with D perhaps TRBD1 (5 bases). The germline V gene has CDR1 SGHRS and CDR2 YFSETQ. The CDR3 is 15 residues long. V dropped 0 bases and J dropped 8 bases, with 14 bases sitting between them. The CDR3 bases are TGCGCCAGCAGCTTGGCAGGGTCAGTTCAAGAAAAACTGTTTTTT. Translation: CASSLAGSVQEKLFF. The variable domain in full, with the rest retrieved from reference TRBV5-1 and TRBJ1-4, is KAGVTQTPRYLIKTRGQQVTLSCSPISGHRSVSWYQQTPGQGLQFLFEYFSETQRNKGNFPGRFSGRQFSNSRSEMNVSTLELGDSALYLCASSLAGSVQEKLFFGSGTQLSVL.

This clonotype has ten or more counts. The rearrangement uses TRBV20-1 and TRBJ2-7; possible D gene TRBD2, 5 bases. Germline-derived CDR1 and CDR2 are DFQATT and SNEGSKA (reference sequence). CDR3 size: 15 residues. V was trimmed by 0 bases and J by 4 bases, leaving 16 bases between them. The CDR3 protein is CSARDPGVRAYEQYF. The CDR3 DNA follows: TGCAGTGCTAGAGATCCCGGGGTTAGGGCTTACGAGCAGTACTTC.

The chain combines TRBV6-2 or TRBV6-3 with TRBJ2-3, with D perhaps TRBD1 (6 bases). From germline, CDR1 is MNHEY and CDR2 SVGEGT. Trimming pared 5 bases from V and 6 bases from J, leaving 15 bases between. The CDR3 consists of 14 residues. The CDR3 spells CASSGQSRVDTQYF. CDR3 sequence (DNA): TGTGCCAGCAGTGGACAGTCTCGAGTCGATACGCAGTATTTT.

This clonotype was picked up many times. The rearrangement uses TRBV6-1 and TRBJ2-1; TRBD1 matches at 8 bases. This CDR3 comprises 15 residues. Trimming took 5 bases from V and 2 from J; bases not matched to a gene: 5. Germline V gene data show CDR1 as MNHNS and CDR2 as SASEGT. The CDR3 is CASSRTGGTYNEQFF. CDR3 sequence (DNA): TGTGCCAGCAGTCGTACAGGGGGGACCTACAATGAGCAGTTCTTC.

The sample holds many counts of this clonotype. V gene TRBV20-1 combines with J gene TRBJ1-1; 8 nucleotides agree with TRBD1. Unmatched junction bases numbered 4, after V lost 0 bases and J lost 1 base. This CDR3 has 15 residues. Germline assignment: CDR1 DFQATT and CDR2 SNEGSKA (reference sequence). CDR3 nucleotides: TGCAGTGCTAGAGAGGACAGGGTTTGGAACACTGAAGCTTTCTTT. This translates into CSAREDRVWNTEAFF.

This clonotype was recorded at least ten times. V is TRBV5-1 and J is TRBJ2-7; either TRBD1 or TRBD2 may supply D (5 bases each). Germline CDR1 is SGHRS and CDR2 is YFSETQ. Trimming removed 1 base at V and 4 bases at J, with 12 bases between. CDR3 length: 14 residues. The CDR3 DNA sequence: TGCGCCAGCAGCTTGTCAGGGTGGGAGTACGAGCAGTACTTC. Amino acid sequence: CASSLSGWEYEQYF. The full variable domain, in which reference TRBV5-1 and TRBJ2-7 provide the parts outside the CDR3, is KAGVTQTPRYLIKTRGQQVTLSCSPISGHRSVSWYQQTPGQGLQFLFEYFSETQRNKGNFPGRFSGRQFSNSRSEMNVSTLELGDSALYLCASSLSGWEYEQYFGPGTRLTVT.

This clonotype was observed a handful of times. This chain uses TRBV12-3 or TRBV12-4 with TRBJ1-5; no clear D gene. This CDR3 comprises 14 residues. The V end lost 7 bases, the J end lost 3 bases, and 13 bases lay between the germline ends. The CDR3 sequence: CASNNDGINQPQHF. The CDR3 coding sequence is TGTGCCAGCAATAATGACGGAATCAATCAGCCCCAGCATTTT.